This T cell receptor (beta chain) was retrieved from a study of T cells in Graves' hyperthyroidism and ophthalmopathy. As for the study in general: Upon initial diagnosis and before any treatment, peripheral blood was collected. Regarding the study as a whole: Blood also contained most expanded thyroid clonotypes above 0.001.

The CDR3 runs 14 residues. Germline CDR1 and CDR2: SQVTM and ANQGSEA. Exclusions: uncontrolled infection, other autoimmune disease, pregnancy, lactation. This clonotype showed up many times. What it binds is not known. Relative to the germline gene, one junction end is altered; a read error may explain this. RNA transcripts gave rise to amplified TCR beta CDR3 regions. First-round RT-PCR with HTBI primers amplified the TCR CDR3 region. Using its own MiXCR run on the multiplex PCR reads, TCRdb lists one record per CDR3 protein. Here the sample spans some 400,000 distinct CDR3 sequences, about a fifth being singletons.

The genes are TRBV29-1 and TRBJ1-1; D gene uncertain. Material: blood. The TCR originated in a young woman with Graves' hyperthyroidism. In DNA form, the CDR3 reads TGCAGCGTGGGTCGGCTGGCCGCGGCCACTGAAGCTCTCTTT. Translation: CSVGRLAAATEALF.